Reported below is one TCR beta chain. The record originates from a study of blood T cell repertoires in COVID-19. Across the whole study: Researchers got acute and convalescent COVID-19 samples from the United States, Italy and Spain. Sources were T cells, B-cell-depleted T cells, or PBMCs; the material itself was cDNA or gDNA.

Original processing methods: Amplifying reference gene primers gave estimates of nucleated cell counts. TCRdb's copy holds only in-frame clones and misses some; the assay was immunoSEQ multiplex PCR. D and trimming were read from the DNA, whereas the V and J calls and clone size are those reported in that table. This table has some 250,000 clones, about 90% appearing once. The length of the CDR3 is 17 residues. Germline V gives CDR1 SNHLY, CDR2 FYNNEI. The V end lost 8 bases, the J end lost 0 bases, and 17 bases lay between the germline ends. The sequence derives from a man between 60 and 75 years old with acute or convalescent COVID-19. The sequencing sample was made of peripheral blood. This chain uses TRBV2 with TRBJ1-6; TRBD1 might be the D (6 bases). CDR3 coding DNA: TGTGCCAGCGGGAAGGACAGCCCGAGCTCCTATAATTCACCCCTCCACTTT. Protein: CASGKDSPSSYNSPLHF.